This T cell receptor (beta chain) derives from a study of siplizumab effects on memory and regulatory T cells. Study observations and caveats: Siplizumab produced a significant drop in alloreactive sequences attributable to unstimulated CD4+ memory cells.

Assay used: immunoSEQ multiplex PCR; TCRdb lists only in-frame clones, some missing. The sample includes 100,000 to 110,000 clones, approximately 94% of them seen just once. Remarks on this clone: Its target is not known.

The ends were cut back, 3 bases at V and 4 bases at J, with 16 bases in the middle. Germline lookup yields CDR1 SGHRS and CDR2 YFSETQ. This CDR3 has 15 amino acids. The J gene is TRBJ1-2, the V gene TRBV5-1; D gene unclear. This sequence was found in a human donor in good health. The sequenced sample consisted of non-Treg CD4+ T cells sorted from blood. The CDR3 coding sequence is TGCGCCAGCAGCTCCGACACCTTTTTCGGCTATGGCTACACCTTC. Translating gives CASSSDTFFGYGYTF.